The sequence of this TCR beta chain was determined in a study of beta chain features in type 1 diabetes. In the study overall: Age and gender were similar between patients and healthy donors, as were cell yields. Study-wide findings and caveats: Within the patient group, naive, central memory and Treg TCRB repertoires appeared more similar to each other than within healthy donors. cDNA-based reads could over-represent cells with high TCR expression.

The investigators reverse transcribed all of the isolated RNA, so they sequenced expressed TCRB transcripts. Assay: immunoSEQ multiplex PCR; the TCRdb copy retains only in-frame clones and omits some. The sample has roughly 500,000 clones; roughly 11% are singletons. Using CD45RO/CCR7/CD25/CD127/CD95/CD27, CD4+ naive, central memory, regulatory and stem cell-like memory cells were sorted. Comments on this clone: The antigen is unknown.

Trimming removed 5 bases from V and 3 bases from J, with 11 bases in between. CDR3 length: 13 residues. In germline, CDR1 is MNHEY, CDR2 SVGAGI. V is TRBV6-5 and J is TRBJ2-7; D possibly uses TRBD1 or TRBD2 (5 bases each). The sequenced sample consisted of naive CD4+ T cells from blood. The sequence derives from a woman younger than 30 in good health. The CDR3 bases are TGTGCCAGCAGTGCCGGGACGGGCTACGAGCAGTACGTC. It yields the protein CASSAGTGYEQYV.